This T cell receptor (beta chain) stems from a study of T cells in Graves' hyperthyroidism and ophthalmopathy. General study points: A model built on 13 V-J features separated ophthalmopathy from stable hyperthyroidism. Most thyroid clonotypes expanded above 0.001 appeared in blood too.

This clonotype was found many times. Its antigen is as yet unknown. PBMCs were collected from an approximately 9.5 ml volume of fresh peripheral blood. RNA transcripts provided the source from which TCR beta CDR3 regions were amplified. Carried out on the TCR CDR3, a first-round RT-PCR used the HTBI primer set. MiXCR was run by TCRdb on the multiplex PCR reads, yielding one entry per CDR3 protein. The sample carries nearly 600,000 distinct CDR3 sequences, 14% recorded once. Trimming took off 3 bases at V and 8 bases at J, with 11 bases between the two ends. CDR1 KGHSH and CDR2 LQKENI come from the germline V gene. CDR3 length equals 13 residues.

The clonotype was recovered from a woman aged 18-30 years with Graves' ophthalmopathy. The chain recombines TRBV18 with TRBJ2-1; D is undetermined. Sequenced input: blood. The CDR3 is CASSPGGLDEQFF. DNA for the CDR3: TGTGCCAGCTCACCCGGTGGCCTGGATGAGCAGTTCTTC.